This record looks at one TCR beta chain sequence and its context. What it binds is not known. This entry comes from a study of identical twins. Study-level results: Not following the same donors, the study drew its conclusions from cross-sectional statistical analysis. Out-of-frame alpha sequences common to twins were enriched for low generation probability. Excess sharing between twins was weaker in beta out-of-frame sequences.

Germline lookup yields CDR1 LGHDT and CDR2 YNNKEL (reference sequence). This CDR3 spans 12 amino acids. Trimming took 2 bases from V and 7 from J, leaving 6 bases between them. A universal primer site arose from template switching, and cDNA bore unique molecular identifiers. Via MiXCR, TCRdb re-called the 5' RACE reads, giving one row per CDR3 protein. The sample includes about 490,000 distinct CDR3 sequences, 13% to 15% of them seen just once. These records were also assigned to another study, of yellow fever vaccine responses in identical twins.

V usage is TRBV3-1 and J usage is TRBJ2-1; unclear D gene. The sequenced material came from CD4+ T cells sorted from blood. The TCR sequence derives from a woman aged 18-29 years in good health. For the CDR3, the DNA is TGTGCCAGCAGCCAAATGAGTAATGAGCAGTTCTTC. Translating gives CASSQMSNEQFF.